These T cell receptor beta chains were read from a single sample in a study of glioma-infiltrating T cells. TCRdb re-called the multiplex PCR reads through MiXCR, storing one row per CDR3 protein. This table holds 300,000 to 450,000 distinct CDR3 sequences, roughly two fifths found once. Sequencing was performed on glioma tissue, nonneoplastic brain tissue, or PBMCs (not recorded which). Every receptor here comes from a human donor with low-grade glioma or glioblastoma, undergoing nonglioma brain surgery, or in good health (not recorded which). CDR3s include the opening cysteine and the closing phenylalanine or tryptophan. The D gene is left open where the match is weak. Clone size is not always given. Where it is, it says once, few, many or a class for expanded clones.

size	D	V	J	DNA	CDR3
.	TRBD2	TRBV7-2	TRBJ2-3	TGTGCCAGCAGCCCCCGGACTAGCGGGTTCGCAGATACGCAGTATTTT	CASSPRTSGFADTQYF
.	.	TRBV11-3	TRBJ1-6	TGTGCCAGCAGCTTAGGGGGGCAATCACCCCTCCACTTT	CASSLGGQSPLHF
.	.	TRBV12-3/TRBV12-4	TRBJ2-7	TGTGCCAGCAGTTTCGGGAGCCGAACCCTCCCATACGAGCAGTACTTC	CASSFGSRTLPYEQYF
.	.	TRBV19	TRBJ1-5	TGTGCCAGTAGTATAGATAGGGCCCTTTATAGCAATCAGCCCCAGCATTTT	CASSIDRALYSNQPQHF
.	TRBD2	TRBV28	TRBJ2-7	TGTGCCAGCAGCAGAGAGCCGGGACTAGGATACGAGCAGTACTTC	CASSREPGLGYEQYF
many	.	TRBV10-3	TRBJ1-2	TGTGCCATCAGTGAGCCGGCTATCTATGGCTACACCTTC	CAISEPAIYGYTF
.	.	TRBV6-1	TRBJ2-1	TGTGCCAGTAGAGGGGTTTCTCCCTACAATGAGCCGTTCTTC	CASRGVSPYNEPFF
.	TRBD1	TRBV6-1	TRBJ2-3	TGTGCCAGCAGTGAACAGGGGACAGGGGATACGCAGTATTTT	CASSEQGTGDTQYF
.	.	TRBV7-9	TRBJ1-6	TGTGCCAGCAGCTCAACACTGGGCGCAGGCTCACCCCTCCACTTT	CASSSTLGAGSPLHF
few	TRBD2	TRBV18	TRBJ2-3	TGTGCCAGCTCACCAGACCTAGCGGCAGATACGCAGTATTTT	CASSPDLAADTQYF
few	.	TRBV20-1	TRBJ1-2	TGCAATGCTAGTAGGGCGGGACTCCTCGGAGGCTACACCTTC	CNASRAGLLGGYTF
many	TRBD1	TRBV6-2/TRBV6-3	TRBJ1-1	TGTGCCAGCAGAGAGACAGGGGGCCGTGGTGAAGCTTTCTTT	CASRETGGRGEAFF
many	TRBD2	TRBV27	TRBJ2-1	TGTGCCAGCAGTTTAGGGGTTAGCGGGAACAATGAGCAGTTCTTC	CASSLGVSGNNEQFF
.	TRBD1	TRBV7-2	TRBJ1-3	TGTGCCAGCAGCCCAAGACAGGGGGCCCTCTCTGGAAACACCATATATTTT	CASSPRQGALSGNTIYF
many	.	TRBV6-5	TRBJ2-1	TGTGCCAGCAGTTACAGGGAAAGGTCCTACAATGAGCAGTTCTTC	CASSYRERSYNEQFF
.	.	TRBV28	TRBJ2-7	TGTGCCAGCAGTTTACCTTATTCAGGGTCATCCTACGGGCAGTACTTC	CASSLPYSGSSYGQYF
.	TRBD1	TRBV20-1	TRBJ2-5	TGCAGTGCAAAACAGGGGTTTGAGACCCAGAACTTC	CSAKQGFETQNF